This TCR beta chain derives from a study of cytomegalovirus exposure and HLA in healthy donors. Separate from the approximately 670-subject first cohort, the approximately 130-subject validation cohort was the one that the donors belonged to. The CDR3 runs 14 residues. The V gene lost 0 bases and the J gene lost 5 bases, with 11 bases spanning the gap. Germline CDR1 SGHRS, CDR2 YFSETQ. Overall study findings and caveats: Cytomegalovirus association was assigned to approximately 180 TCR beta chains. Clusters of TCRs from the first cohort tended to co-occur in the approximately 120 validation repertoires (as a later analysis found). A few CMV-associated chains proved CMV antigen-specific in vitro.

Profiling relied on immunoSEQ multiplex PCR, and the TCRdb table lists in-frame clones only, not all of them. The data show roughly 240,000 clones, roughly 89% seen once. Concerning this clone: Its specificity is unknown. The sample contains more than one DNA sequence encoding this CDR3.

What was sequenced was PBMCs. The source of this sequence is a man aged 18-30 years in good health and CMV-seronegative. This sequence joins TRBV5-1 and TRBJ1-2; a possible D gene is TRBD1 (5 bases). This chain's CDR3 is CASSLGSGVYGYTF. The CDR3 DNA reads as TGCGCCAGCAGCTTGGGGTCGGGGGTATATGGCTACACCTTC.